This paragraph covers one TCR beta chain sequence. Antigen unknown. This sample stems from a study of shared clonotypes between healthy human individuals. Study findings and constraints: Large sequencing depth failed to make sorted-subset sequencing complete, rarefaction showed.

Generated by immunoSEQ multiplex PCR, the TCRdb table keeps only in-frame clones and is missing some. The sample consists of approximately 720,000 clones, less than 80% of them appearing once. The germline V gene encodes CDR1 MNHEY and CDR2 SMNVEV (reference sequence). This CDR3 is built from 15 residues. Trimming cost V 3 bases and J 0 bases, with 6 bases left between them. The chain is built from TRBV27 and TRBJ2-6; D is uncertain. Sequencing used memory CD4+ T cells sorted from blood. Described subset: CD45RA-negative fraction. The receptor comes from a woman in her 30s in good health. CDR3 nucleotides: TGTGCCAGCAGTTTTAAGAGCTCTGGGGCCAACGTCCTGACTTTC. Residues: CASSFKSSGANVLTF.